Each of the 15 T cell receptor beta chains below was sequenced from the same sample in a study of post-analysis software for immune sequencing data. Tagging with unique molecular identifiers was a feature of the TCR beta cDNA libraries. TCRdb re-called the PCR reads with MiXCR, one entry per CDR3 protein. The sample holds approximately 730,000 distinct CDR3 sequences; about half are singletons and the top ten take roughly 4.9%. Overall study findings and caveats: About five TRBV segments occurring more often in patients than controls included TRBV5-6, TRBV5-1 and TRBV20-1.

Their antigens remain unidentified. Sequenced material: blood. All receptors derive from a girl aged 5-17 years with multiple sclerosis.

This chain connects TRBV12-3 or TRBV12-4 to TRBJ2-7; D gene ambiguous. This CDR3 contains 14 residues. Trimming stripped 3 bases from V and 12 bases from J, with 21 bases between. The CDR3 bases are TGTGCCAGCAGTTTCAGTTCGGCACCTTCCCAATCGTACTTC. The encoded protein is CASSFSSAPSQSYF.

The chain couples TRBV7-9 to TRBJ2-5; no reliable D call. CDR1 is SEHNR, CDR2 FQNEAQ, per germline (reference sequence). This CDR3 region has 16 residues. The V and J ends lost 2 bases and 3 bases respectively, with 16 bases between them. The CDR3 DNA reads as TGTGCCAGCAGCTTATTGAGGCCCCTTGGGGAAGAGACCCAGTACTTC. It codes for CASSLLRPLGEETQYF.

CDR3 amino acids: CASSRSRWTYPGNEQFF. The CDR3, as DNA: TGCGCCAGCAGCCGCTCTAGATGGACCTATCCGGGGAATGAGCAGTTCTTC. The chain employs TRBV4-3 and TRBJ2-1; possible D gene TRBD2, 5 bases. The CDR3 is 17 residues long. Trimming took 4 bases from V and 7 from J, leaving 23 bases between them. In germline, CDR1 is LGHNA, CDR2 YSLEER.

The gene calls are TRBV24-1 and TRBJ2-1; maybe TRBD1 (6 bases). In germline, CDR1 is KGHDR, CDR2 SFDVKD. Deletions cut 3 bases from V and 0 bases from J, with 11 bases between. The CDR3 loop spans 16 amino acids. CDR3 loop: CATSDTTGSSYNEQFF. In DNA form, the CDR3 reads TGTGCCACCAGTGATACCACAGGGAGCTCCTACAATGAGCAGTTCTTC.

The genes are TRBV18 and TRBJ2-3; D is undetermined. Trimming removed 4 bases from V and 5 bases from J, with 13 bases in between. Germline CDR1 KGHSH, CDR2 LQKENI. The CDR3 spans 14 residues. In nucleotides, the CDR3 is TGTGCCAGCTCACAAAGCCCGGTGGTAGATACGCAGTATTTT. It yields the protein CASSQSPVVDTQYF.

A word on this clonotype: At one boundary the junction diverges from the germline segment, which might be a read error. The chain links TRBV7-9 to TRBJ2-3, with TRBD2 matching 13 bases. The CDR3 consists of 16 residues. CDR1 is SEHNR and CDR2 is FQNEAQ in the germline V gene (reference sequence). The CDR3 nucleotides read TGTGCCAGCAGCTTAGTGACTAGCGGGAGGACAGATATGCAGTATTTT. As protein: CASSLVTSGRTDMQYF. Full variable domain (rest looked up from reference TRBV7-9 and TRBJ2-3): DTGVSQNPRHKITKRGQNVTFRCDPISEHNRLYWYRQTLGQGPEFLTYFQNEAQLEKSRLLSDRFSAERPKGSFSTLEIQRTEQGDSAMYLCASSLVTSGRTDMQYFGPGTRLTVL.

This chain uses TRBV6-2 or TRBV6-3 with TRBJ2-1; 10 nucleotides agree with TRBD1. This CDR3 has 15 residues. The germline V gene encodes CDR1 MNHEY and CDR2 SVGEGT. The junction had 11 bases not matched to a gene; V was cut back by 6 bases and J by 9 bases. The CDR3 bases are TGTGCCAGCAGGCCTTCCGGGACAGGGGTGGGTGAGCAGTTCTTC. This encodes CASRPSGTGVGEQFF.

The rearrangement uses TRBV10-3 and TRBJ2-7; a weak D match, TRBD1 (6 bases). Deletions cut 7 bases from V and 1 base from J, with 8 bases between. This CDR3 spans 12 amino acids. Germline lookup yields CDR1 ENHRY and CDR2 SYGVKD. The CDR3 region is CAIKGDSYEQYF. The DNA for the CDR3 is TGTGCCATCAAGGGGGATTCCTACGAGCAGTACTTC.

The V and J genes are TRBV5-1 and TRBJ2-5; the match to TRBD1 covers 7 bases. The better agreement between TRBJ2-7 and the DNA end casts doubt on the J call. Germline CDR1 and CDR2: SGHRS and YFSETQ. The CDR3 has 13 amino acids. The CDR3 protein is CASSAQDRSEQYF. The CDR3, as DNA: TGCGCCAGCAGCGCTCAGGACAGGAGCGAGCAGTACTTC.

The chain is built from TRBV20-1 and TRBJ2-1, with D possibly matching TRBD2 (6 bases). The CDR3 has 15 residues. Germline CDR1 and CDR2: DFQATT and SNEGSKA (reference sequence). Trimming cost V 5 bases and J 2 bases, with 16 bases left between them. The CDR3: CSARGLGLAYNEQFF. CDR3 sequence (DNA): TGCAGTGCTCGTGGGTTGGGACTGGCCTACAATGAGCAGTTCTTC.

This chain joins TRBV9 and TRBJ2-5, with unresolved D. The CDR3 sequence is 15 residues long. Trimming removed 0 bases from V and 1 base from J, with 10 bases in between. The germline gives CDR1 SGDLS, CDR2 YYNGEE. CDR3 sequence: CASSVASQSQETQYF. The CDR3 DNA sequence: TGTGCCAGCAGCGTAGCGTCACAGTCCCAAGAGACCCAGTACTTC.

The CDR3 region is CSVEATPPYNEQFF. CDR3 DNA sequence: TGCAGCGTTGAAGCGACTCCTCCCTACAATGAGCAGTTCTTC. This chain uses TRBV29-1 with TRBJ2-1, with D unclear. The germline gives CDR1 SQVTM, CDR2 ANQGSEA. The CDR3 sequence is 14 residues long. V gave up 1 base and J gave up 2 bases, with 9 bases separating them.

The chain joins TRBV7-2 to TRBJ1-1; D remains ambiguous. The CDR3 spans 12 residues. The germline V and J ends were trimmed by 6 bases and 4 bases, with 9 bases remaining between them. Germline values: CDR1 SGHTA, CDR2 FQGNSA. CDR3 in amino acids: CASSFVGTEAFF. The CDR3 DNA reads as TGTGCCAGCAGTTTTGTGGGCACTGAAGCTTTCTTT.

The CDR3 nucleotides read TGTGCCGCAACCGGGACAGGGGATGCCAATGAGCAGTTCTTC. This gives the protein CAATGTGDANEQFF. The rearrangement links TRBV7-4 to TRBJ2-1; 10 nucleotides align to TRBD1. The CDR3 sequence is 14 residues long. Germline-derived CDR1 and CDR2 are SGHVT and SQSDAQ. Trimming took 11 bases from V and 6 from J; bases not matched to a gene: 10.

The gene calls are TRBV6-5 and TRBJ1-1; D gene ambiguous. Germline V CDR1 and CDR2: MNHEY, SVGAGI. V gave up 0 bases and J gave up 4 bases, with 12 bases separating them. This CDR3 comprises 15 residues. The CDR3 region is CASSYSLQSGTEAFF. The CDR3 nucleotides read TGTGCCAGCAGTTACTCGTTGCAGAGCGGCACTGAAGCTTTCTTT.